This T cell receptor (beta chain) was retrieved from a study of OX40 agonist ivuxolimab in advanced cancers. Details on this clone: Its antigen is unidentified.

This CDR3 spans 14 amino acids. V lost 9 bases, J lost 4 bases, and 18 bases lay in between. Looked up from germline, CDR1 is MNHNY and CDR2 is SVGAGI (reference sequence). The study, taken as a whole, reports: Clonal expansion was seen in CD4+ and CD8+ blood T cells by week 6 at 0.1 to 3.0 mg/kg. Still undetermined is the antigen specificity of the expanded peripheral T cells.

TCRdb's copy holds only in-frame clones and misses some; the assay was immunoSEQ multiplex PCR. The table records around 76,000 clones, 90% to 95% of them present only once. This clonotype originated in an adult with an advanced solid tumor such as melanoma, head and neck, liver or kidney cancer. The sequences come from CD4+ or CD8+ T cells sorted from blood, collected in a trial of the OX40 agonist ivuxolimab. The chain recombines TRBV6-6 with TRBJ1-1, with TRBD1 as a possible D gene (6 bases). In DNA, the CDR3 is TGTGCCAGTTCGGGGGGCGTTCTTGGCACTGAAGCTTTCTTT. Translating it yields CASSGGVLGTEAFF.